This T cell receptor beta chain was sequenced in a study of blood T cell repertoires in COVID-19 (dated by TCRdb to 2020 to 2022). For context, the study as a whole: The collaborator samples originated in the United States, Italy and Spain and spanned the acute and convalescent phases of COVID-19. The repertoires were released in a freely available public database meant as a resource for research on the immune response to SARS-CoV-2. HLA class I and class II types, where available, came from metadata supplied by the sample provider rather than from assay-based typing. Sample metadata almost always included a de-identified subject ID, COVID-19 status, age in years and sex. Subjects who had been exposed to COVID-19, were actively infected with it, or had recovered from it provided the deeply sampled blood TCRbeta repertoires that made up the dataset. The material from the prospective study consisted of cDNA or gDNA derived from T cells, B-cell-depleted T cells, or PBMCs. Samples were obtained from the ongoing ImmuneRACE study (first 160 participants) and from about 1,300 subjects provided by 6 global collaborators.

A word on this clone: It lacks a known antigen. No qualities accompany the bases; no much larger clone lies one base away.

Participants in the prospective study were enrolled through a virtual design, were aged roughly 18 to 100 years, and lived in fewer than 30 United States geographic areas. In the prospective study, cohorts were assigned on the basis of participant-reported clinical history obtained from a screening survey and a study questionnaire. Recovered participants in ImmuneRACE Cohort 3 were defined as having two consecutive negative NP/OP PCR tests, clearance from a healthcare professional, or resolution of symptoms. Each participant in the prospective study had whole blood, serum and a nasopharyngeal or oropharyngeal swab collected by mobile phlebotomists. Prospective study participants could optionally give additional blood draws and questionnaires over an approximately 2-month period. Blood samples from the prospective study were shipped frozen or at room temperature prior to DNA extraction. TCRbeta CDR3 regions were amplified from genomic DNA by means of the immunoSEQ Assay, a bias-controlled multiplex PCR. The published analysis was carried out like this. Within the assay, amplification of reference gene primers was used to estimate how many nucleated cells each sample contained. To quantify the absolute abundance of each unique TCRbeta CDR3 rearrangement, sequence reads were collapsed and filtered. Productive Simpson clonality was computed per sample as the square root of Simpson's diversity index over productive rearrangements. TCRdb mirrors the immuneACCESS table, restricted to in-frame sequences. Some clones are absent from its copies; in checked studies, under half trace to an unresolved V gene, and the reason for the others is unknown. V and J calls and clone size come straight from that table; D and trimming were deduced from the DNA. The sample contains about 270,000 clones, 65% to 90% of them found a single time. The ten largest clonotypes hold 15% to 18% of the sample.

Findings and caveats that apply to the study as a whole: The quantity of clinical and demographic metadata differed by source and by participant and was supplied without curation.

The CDR3 covers 15 residues, taking in both the cysteine and the phenylalanine. The CDR3 DNA has 45 bases and is translated from base 1. CDR1 WSHSY and CDR2 SAAADI are derived from the germline V gene. V was cut back by 5 bases and J by 2 bases, leaving a gap of 16 bases between them. The V and J segments used are TRBV10-2 and TRBJ2-7; tentative D gene TRBD1, with 5 bases matching. The sample comprised PBMCs or T cells enriched from blood (not recorded which). This receptor was obtained from a man in his late teens or twenties who had recovered from COVID-19. The DNA reads as follows: TGCGCCAGCAGTACGACAGCCAGCATAACCTACGAGCAGTACTTC. This encodes CASSTTASITYEQYF.